These T cell receptor beta chains were read from a single sample in a study of beta chain features in type 1 diabetes. The repertoire was sequenced with immunoSEQ multiplex PCR; TCRdb's copy has only in-frame clones and lacks some. The table has fewer than 400,000 clones, less than 9.5% seen once; the top ten hold approximately 0.44%. The sequenced material came from central memory CD4+ T cells from blood. The receptors here all came from a woman aged 18-29 years in good health. Each CDR3 is given with its conserved first and last residue. Clone size is stated in some rows and not others, as once, few, many or a class when expanded.

j_call clone_size v_call cdr3_aa
TRBJ1-5 . TRBV19 CASRGAWPGQVGPQHF
TRBJ2-3 many TRBV9 CASSLTGGSSALVETQYF
TRBJ1-2 . TRBV18 CASSLPGQGALGYTF
TRBJ2-5 . TRBV7-2 CASRRASQEGTQYF
TRBJ2-1 few TRBV28 CASSDPLSGSSYNEQFF
TRBJ1-4 few TRBV2 CASSDRTSNEKLFF
TRBJ2-6 few TRBV27 CASTYTGLRGANVLTF
TRBJ2-7 . TRBV7-2 CASSQTTGSRYEQYF
TRBJ2-1 . TRBV2 CASRLTRQLGNEQFF
TRBJ2-7 few TRBV4-2 CASSHGQGYEQYF
TRBJ2-3 few TRBV7-6 CASSPTASSTDTQYF
TRBJ1-2 . TRBV6-5 CASSYSGRVGYGYTF